The clone carrying this TCR beta chain was seen a handful of times. Amplified TCR beta CDR3 regions derived from RNA transcripts. Initially, a first-round RT-PCR of the TCR CDR3 employed the HTBI primer set. TCRdb independently ran MiXCR on the multiplex PCR reads; one entry per CDR3 protein. The sample lists 490,000 or so distinct CDR3 sequences, less than 25% seen once, with 49% in the top ten. The data belong to a study of T cells in Graves' hyperthyroidism and ophthalmopathy. Study in general: Blood from the periphery was taken at initial diagnosis, before any treatment.

In the ophthalmopathy cohort, Clinical Activity Score was at least 3, NOSPECS grade at least 4, and duration under 3 months. This CDR3 has 15 amino acids. Trimming shortened V by 1 base and J by 7 bases, and 11 bases separated the two germline ends. Germline CDR1 SGHTA, CDR2 FQGNSA. The sequenced sample consisted of blood. The clonotype originates from a woman in her seventies with Graves' ophthalmopathy. This rearrangement joins TRBV7-2 to TRBJ1-6; a possible D gene is TRBD1 (5 bases). The DNA for the CDR3 is TGTGCCAGCAGCTTAGTCGGGGCAGACAATTCACCCCTCCACTTT. It encodes CASSLVGADNSPLHF.